This TCR beta chain was profiled in a study of response to subunit inactivated influenza vaccine. Overall study results and limits: It was suggested by the authors that few new T cells are recruited by each seasonal influenza vaccination.

TCRdb re-derived calls from the RT-PCR reads in MiXCR, one entry per CDR3 protein. The sample has almost 250,000 distinct CDR3 sequences; less than 15% are singletons. The sample holds many counts of this clonotype. The target antigen is unknown. The CDR3 runs to 15 residues. With 0 bases clipped from V and 9 bases from J, the junction kept 7 bases outside the gene matches. CDR1 KGHDR and CDR2 SFDVKD come from the germline V gene. The chain combines TRBV24-1 with TRBJ2-1, with TRBD2 identical over 7 bases. The source was non-naive T cells sorted from PBMCs, collected 14 to 15 days before vaccination. This TCR was recovered from a man aged 45-60 years who received an inactivated influenza vaccine. The DNA for the CDR3 is TGTGCCACCAGTGATTTGCAGGGAGGGAAGGGTGAGCAGTTCTTC. Translated: CATSDLQGGKGEQFF.